The clone carrying this TCR beta chain was detected only once. What it binds is unknown. This sample is drawn from a study of cytomegalovirus exposure and HLA in healthy donors. Study observations and caveats: It was reported that the classifier diagnosed cytomegalovirus status with high specificity and sensitivity in both the original and validation cohorts. Specific recognition of CMV antigens was confirmed in vitro for a few chains (all CMV-associated).

It was with 60 Vbeta and 13 Jbeta primers that the PCR ran. The method was immunoSEQ multiplex PCR; TCRdb's version includes in-frame clones alone and lacks a portion of them. The repertoire holds 170,000 or so clones, around 80% seen once, with 1% in the top ten. The CDR3 contains 12 residues. The germline CDR1 and CDR2 sequences are KGHSH and LQKENI. The V gene lost 4 bases and the J gene lost 8 bases, with 8 bases spanning the gap. The sample taken for sequencing was PBMCs. V usage is TRBV18 and J usage is TRBJ2-2, with unresolved D. This receptor was taken from a woman aged 50 to 60 in good health and CMV-seropositive. CDR3 residues: CASSLQAGELFF. Here the CDR3 DNA reads TGTGCCAGCTCACTTCAAGCGGGGGAGCTGTTTTTT.